These 18 T cell receptor beta chains originate from one sample sequenced in a study of early T cells in non-severe SARS-CoV-2 infection. TCRdb redid the calling of the 5' RACE reads with MiXCR, one entry per CDR3 protein. Here the sample spans 84,000 or so distinct CDR3 sequences, roughly an eighth being singletons. Sequencing was done on a sample of whole blood. The receptors come from an adult who was a healthcare worker with PCR-confirmed SARS-CoV-2 infection or an uninfected control (not recorded which).

In this sample, this clonotype turned up many times. The chain joins TRBV5-8 to TRBJ1-2, with 7 bases aligning to TRBD1. Per the germline V gene, CDR1 is SGHTS and CDR2 is YDEGEE. V shed 4 bases and J 2 bases; nucleotides not matched to a gene: 8. The CDR3 has 15 residues. The CDR3 here is CASSPGGGLNYGYTF. CDR3 bases: TGTGCCAGCAGCCCCGGAGGGGGCTTAAACTATGGCTACACCTTC.

Many counts were recorded for this clonotype. V gene TRBV29-1 combines with J gene TRBJ1-2; D remains ambiguous. The CDR3 is made up of 14 amino acids. V was pared by 8 bases and J by 5 bases, with 21 bases between. Germline CDR1 and CDR2: SQVTM and ANQGSEA. The CDR3: CSSLRAGDPYGYTF. In DNA, the CDR3 is TGCAGCTCATTGAGGGCAGGAGACCCGTATGGCTACACCTTC.

This clonotype has ten or more counts. V usage is TRBV19 and J usage is TRBJ1-2, with D unresolved. V was clipped by 7 bases and J by 7 bases, with 13 bases between them. Per the germline V gene, CDR1 is LNHDA and CDR2 is SQIVND (reference sequence). This CDR3 region has 12 residues. The CDR3 spells CASTHSLFGYTF. CDR3 nucleotides: TGTGCCAGTACCCATTCCCTTTTTGGCTACACCTTC.

V and J are TRBV27 and TRBJ2-2; D remains ambiguous. Germline lookup yields CDR1 MNHEY and CDR2 SMNVEV (reference sequence). This CDR3 has 14 amino acids. Between the trimmed V and J ends, which lost 2 bases and 1 base, there was a span of 5 bases. The CDR3 loop reads CASSLERNTGELFF. CDR3 DNA sequence: TGTGCCAGCAGTTTAGAGAGGAACACCGGGGAGCTGTTTTTT.

This clonotype was detected many times. The chain combines TRBV28 with TRBJ2-5; no definite D call. The CDR3 consists of 13 residues. The germline V gene encodes CDR1 MDHEN and CDR2 SYDVKM. With 5 bases removed from V and 4 bases from J, the gap between germline ends came to 11 bases. This CDR3 reads CASSPVHSETQYF. Here the CDR3 DNA reads TGTGCCAGCAGTCCGGTGCACTCAGAGACCCAGTACTTC. Combining the CDR3 with reference TRBV28 and TRBJ2-5 gives the whole variable domain DVKVTQSSRYLVKRTGEKVFLECVQDMDHENMFWYRQDPGLGLRLIYFSYDVKMKEKGDIPEGYSVSREKKERFSLILESASTNQTSMYLCASSPVHSETQYFGPGTRLLVL.

This clonotype was seen only a few times. The CDR3 region is CASTKGGGNEQFF. CDR3 nucleotide sequence: TGTGCCAGCACCAAAGGGGGGGGGAATGAGCAGTTCTTC. The V call is TRBV12-3 or TRBV12-4, the J call TRBJ2-1, with D perhaps matching TRBD2 (7 bases). Deletions cut 7 bases from V and 7 bases from J, with 14 bases between. The CDR3 has 13 residues.

In this sample, this clonotype turned up many times. The rearrangement uses TRBV11-2 and TRBJ2-3, with a tentative D call TRBD1 (5 bases). The germline CDR1 and CDR2 sequences are SGHAT and FQNNGV. CDR3 length equals 13 residues. With 0 bases removed from V and 11 bases from J, the gap between germline ends came to 12 bases. DNA of the CDR3: TGTGCCAGCAGCTTAGATGGGGCAGGTGGGCAGTATTTT. Encoded protein: CASSLDGAGGQYF.

The chain uses TRBV7-2 and TRBJ1-6; unclear D gene. The CDR3 extends over 14 amino acids. Trimming left V 3 bases short and J 9 bases short, with 12 bases between. Germline values: CDR1 SGHTA, CDR2 FQGNSA. Here the CDR3 DNA reads TGTGCCAGCAGCTTCGCAGGACGTGGTTCACCCCTCCACTTT. Protein product: CASSFAGRGSPLHF.

This clonotype was observed many times. The J gene is TRBJ1-1, the V gene TRBV29-1; 10 bases are a match to TRBD1. The CDR3 length is 13 residues. Germline V gene data show CDR1 as SQVTM and CDR2 as ANQGSEA. V shed 6 bases and J 4 bases; nucleotides not matched to a gene: 5. The CDR3 reads CSVLRDRGTEAFF. In DNA form, the CDR3 reads TGCAGCGTCCTAAGGGACAGGGGCACTGAAGCTTTCTTT.

This clonotype was seen many times. CDR3 protein: CASSFVQVVGANVLTF. The CDR3 DNA sequence: TGTGCCAGCAGCTTTGTCCAGGTGGTTGGGGCCAACGTCCTGACTTTC. The rearrangement uses TRBV11-1 and TRBJ2-6; D is undetermined. Trimming removed 3 bases from V and 3 bases from J, with 12 bases in between. The CDR3 covers 16 residues. Germline CDR1 SGHAT, CDR2 FQDESV (reference sequence).

This clonotype was observed many times. V and J are TRBV28 and TRBJ2-7; TRBD1 matches 8 bases. This CDR3 contains 15 residues. The germline V gene has CDR1 MDHEN and CDR2 SYDVKM. V lost 5 bases and J lost 3; bases outside the gene matches: 9. The CDR3 loop is CASSVNDRGHYEQYF. For the CDR3, the DNA is TGTGCCAGCAGTGTCAATGACAGGGGCCACTACGAGCAGTACTTC.

The rearrangement uses TRBV6-5 and TRBJ2-2; D unresolved. V lost 3 bases, J lost 4 bases, and 12 bases lay in between. This CDR3 has 15 amino acids. Germline V CDR1 and CDR2: MNHEY, SVGAGI. CDR3 loop: CASSYVGVATGELFF. CDR3 sequence (DNA): TGTGCCAGCAGTTATGTTGGGGTCGCCACCGGGGAGCTGTTTTTT.

This chain joins TRBV12-3 or TRBV12-4 and TRBJ2-3, with D possibly TRBD2 on 5 matching bases. Between the trimmed V and J ends, which lost 8 bases and 4 bases, there was a span of 7 bases. This CDR3 has 11 residues. CDR3 nucleotide sequence: TGTGCCAGCCGGGGTGCAGATACGCAGTATTTT. Its protein is CASRGADTQYF.

The chain joins TRBV20-1 to TRBJ2-7, with D possibly being TRBD2 (6 bases). The CDR3 runs 10 residues. Per the germline V gene, CDR1 is DFQATT and CDR2 is SNEGSKA (reference sequence). Trimming cost V 3 bases and J 11 bases, with 11 bases left between them. The CDR3 loop is CSASGTAEYF. CDR3 DNA: TGCAGTGCTAGCGGGACTGCGGAGTACTTC.

The sample holds many counts of this clonotype. V is TRBV3-1 and J is TRBJ2-2, with 8 nucleotides matching TRBD2. Germline assignment: CDR1 LGHDT and CDR2 YNNKEL (reference sequence). V lost 4 bases, J lost 0 bases, and 4 bases stayed unmatched. The CDR3 has 16 amino acids. Here the CDR3 DNA reads TGTGCCAGCAGCCCGTATAGCGGGACGAACACCGGGGAGCTGTTTTTT. This encodes CASSPYSGTNTGELFF. Drawing the rest from reference TRBV3-1 and TRBJ2-2, the complete variable domain is DTAVSQTPKYLVTQMGNDKSIKCEQNLGHDTMYWYKQDSKKFLKIMFSYNNKELIINETVPNRFSPKSPDKAHLNLHINSLELGDSAVYFCASSPYSGTNTGELFFGEGSRLTVL.

The chain couples TRBV29-1 to TRBJ2-3; no reliable D call. Deletions cut 7 bases from V and 6 bases from J, with 8 bases between. Germline V gene sequence: CDR1 SQVTM, CDR2 ANQGSEA. The CDR3 is 10 amino acids. The CDR3 DNA sequence: TGCAGCGCCACTCCCGATACGCAGTATTTT. Its protein is CSATPDTQYF.

There are many counts of this clonotype. One end of the junction fails to match germline, which may point to a read error. The chain joins TRBV11-2 to TRBJ1-2; perhaps TRBD1 as D (5 bases). Germline lookup yields CDR1 SGHAT and CDR2 FQNNGV. The CDR3 is 13 amino acids. The CDR3 spells CASSSGSTQTGGF. The CDR3 nucleotides are TGTGCCAGCAGCTCGGGCAGTACCCAAACTGGGGGCTTC.

This clonotype was observed a few times. CDR3 loop: CASSTADRLYTDTQYF. CDR3 coding DNA: TGTGCCAGTAGTACGGCCGACAGATTATACACAGATACGCAGTATTTT. The genes are TRBV19 and TRBJ2-3, with D possibly TRBD1 on 5 matching bases. The CDR3 totals 16 residues. Germline V gene sequence: CDR1 LNHDA, CDR2 SQIVND (reference sequence). The V end lost 4 bases, the J end lost 2 bases, and 16 bases lay between the germline ends.